One TCR beta chain is described in this entry. Which antigen it targets is not known. No much larger clonotype is one base removed from it; base qualities were not supplied. The receptor library was made with 5' RACE. The data were produced on an Illumina HiSeq 2500. A second 7 to 11 cycle PCR used a sample-barcoded 5' primer and a J-beta primer mix. Each TCR beta cDNA molecule received a unique molecular identifier from a template-switch 5' adaptor carrying 12 random nucleotides. Each sample yielded at least 3 million CDR3-containing paired-end reads. All of the RNA was converted into first-strand cDNA using the Mint cDNA synthesis kit, with a TRBC-specific oligonucleotide serving as the primer. After uracil-DNA glycosylase treatment, a first 18-cycle PCR used universal primers M1SS and BC2_uni_R on all cDNA. As for the original processing: Normalization of each sample was performed by random selection of 1 million high-quality reads, each carrying a distinct molecular identifier. Reads sharing molecular identifiers were discarded rather than binned into consensus sequences. MiTCR, run with a Q25 quality threshold and the strictest error-elimination algorithm, handled CDR3 identification, clonotype clustering and error correction. Lower-bound total TCR beta diversity was estimated with a nonparametric unseen species model using Euler transformation. TCRdb reprocessing: public reads trimmed at Q25 with fastp, clones called with MiXCR, in-frame beta chains kept. Each record represents a unique CDR3 protein, reported with the most common genes and DNA among its rows. These V and J calls originate from TCRdb's pipeline instead of the authors' own analysis. This sample is represented by roughly 800,000 distinct CDR3 sequences; roughly 50% of them were singletons. 40% to 50% of the sample is in the top ten clones.

These data originate in a study of blood T cells in healthy people across ages (dated by TCRdb to 2014 to 2015). A note on the overall study: In model experiments, template switching captured roughly one uniquely barcoded TCR beta cDNA molecule for every two T cells. To track age-related changes in TCR beta repertoire diversity, the study relied on deep sequencing normalized with unique cDNA molecular identifiers. Donors were grouped into four age groups: young (average roughly 15 years), middle-aged (roughly 40), aged (over 55) and long-lived (roughly 80). To avoid experimental bias, donors of different ages were randomly spread across the sequencing lanes. Two additional independent replicas of 1 million unique cDNA reads from the same blood draw were analyzed for two donors (one aged 18 to 30 and one aged 80 or older).

General study outcomes and caveats: Observed TCR beta diversity per million T cells fell roughly linearly with age, and a significant reduction was already apparent by age about 38. The percentage of naive T cells measured by flow cytometry correlated strongly with observed TCR beta diversity. Estimates of total diversity based on one million sequenced T cells were considered lower bounds and underestimates. Bulk unsorted PBMC profiling prevented conclusive comparison of naive and antigen-experienced compartments. The CMV infection status of donors was not known, potentially confounding age-related changes in expanded clonotypes. Compared with the aged group, more naive CD4+ T cells, fewer expanded clones and increased TCR diversity were shown by the long-lived group, suggesting age selection.

Counted from cysteine to phenylalanine, this CDR3 has 16 amino acids. Here the CDR3 DNA is all that survives: 48 bases in frame from base 1. CDR1 and CDR2 are drawn from the germline V gene: SGHRS, YFSETQ. Compared with germline, V lacks 4 bases and J lacks 4 bases; bases without a gene match: 8. The donors were some 36 Caucasian individuals from Russia, aged about 6 to 95 years, who were systemically healthy. Each donor gave about 10 milliliters of peripheral blood, drawn into EDTA-treated Vacutainer tubes. PBMCs were isolated by Ficoll-Paque density-gradient centrifugation, with at least 6 million obtained per sample. Trizol reagent was used to extract total RNA from PBMCs, with at least 5 micrograms per sample. Naive CD45RAhigh/CD27high T cell percentages were measured by flow cytometry on a PBMC aliquot from every donor.

Sequencing was carried out using blood. The TCR was taken from an elderly man in good health. The rearrangement joined TRBV5-1 to TRBJ2-1, and TRBD2 matches 10 of the central bases. The CDR3 protein: CASSPRAGGPYNEQFF. In nucleotides, the sequence is TGCGCCAGCAGCCCCCGAGCGGGAGGGCCGTACAATGAGCAGTTCTTC.